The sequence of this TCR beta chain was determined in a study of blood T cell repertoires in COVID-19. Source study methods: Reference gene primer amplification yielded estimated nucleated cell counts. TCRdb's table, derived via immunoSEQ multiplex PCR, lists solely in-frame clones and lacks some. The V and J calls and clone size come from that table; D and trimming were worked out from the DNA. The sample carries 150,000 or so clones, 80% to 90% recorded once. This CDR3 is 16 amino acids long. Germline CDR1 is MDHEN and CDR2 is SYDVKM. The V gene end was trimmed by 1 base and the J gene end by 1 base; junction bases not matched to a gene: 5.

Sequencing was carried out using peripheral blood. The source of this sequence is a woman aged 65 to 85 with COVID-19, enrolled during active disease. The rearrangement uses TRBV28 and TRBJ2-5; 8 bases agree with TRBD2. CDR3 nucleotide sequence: TGTGCCAGCAGTTTATACTCGGGGGGGCTCCAAGAGACCCAGTACTTC. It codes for CASSLYSGGLQETQYF. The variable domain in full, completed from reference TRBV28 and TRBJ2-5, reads DVKVTQSSRYLVKRTGEKVFLECVQDMDHENMFWYRQDPGLGLRLIYFSYDVKMKEKGDIPEGYSVSREKKERFSLILESASTNQTSMYLCASSLYSGGLQETQYFGPGTRLLVL.